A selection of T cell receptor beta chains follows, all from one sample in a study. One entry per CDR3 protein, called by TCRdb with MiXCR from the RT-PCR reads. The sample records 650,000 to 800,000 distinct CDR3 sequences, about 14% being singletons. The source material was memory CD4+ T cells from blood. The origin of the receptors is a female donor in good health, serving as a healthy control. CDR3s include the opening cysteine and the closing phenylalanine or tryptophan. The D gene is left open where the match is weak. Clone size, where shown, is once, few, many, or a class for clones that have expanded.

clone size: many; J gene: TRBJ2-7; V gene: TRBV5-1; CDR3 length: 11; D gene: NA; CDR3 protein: CASSEVDEQYF; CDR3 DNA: TGCGCCAGCAGCGAGGTGGACGAGCAGTACTTC
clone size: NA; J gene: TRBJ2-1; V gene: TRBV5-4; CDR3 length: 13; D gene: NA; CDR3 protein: CASRTAAYNEQFF; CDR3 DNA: TGTGCCAGCAGGACAGCAGCCTACAATGAGCAGTTCTTC
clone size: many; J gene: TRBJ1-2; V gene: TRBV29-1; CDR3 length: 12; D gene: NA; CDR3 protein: CSVGGQSYGYTF; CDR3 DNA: TGCAGCGTTGGGGGTCAATCGTATGGCTACACCTTC
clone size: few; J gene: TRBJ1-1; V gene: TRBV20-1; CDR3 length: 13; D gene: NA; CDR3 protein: CSAKVQSSTEAFF; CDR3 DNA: TGCAGTGCTAAGGTGCAGAGTTCCACTGAAGCTTTCTTT
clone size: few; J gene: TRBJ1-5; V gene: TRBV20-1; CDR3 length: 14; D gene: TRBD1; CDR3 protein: CSAIRTGPPRPQHF; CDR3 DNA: TGCAGTGCTATACGGACAGGTCCACCCCGGCCCCAGCATTTT
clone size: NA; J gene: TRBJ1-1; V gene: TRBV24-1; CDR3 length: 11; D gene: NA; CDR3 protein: CATSGAGGAFF; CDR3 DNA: TGTGCCACCAGTGGAGCCGGGGGAGCTTTCTTT
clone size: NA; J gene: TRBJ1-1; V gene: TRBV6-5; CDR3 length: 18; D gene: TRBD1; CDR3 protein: CASSYSIGTGGGSAEAFF; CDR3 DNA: TGTGCCAGCAGTTACTCGATCGGGACAGGGGGAGGTAGTGCTGAAGCTTTCTTT
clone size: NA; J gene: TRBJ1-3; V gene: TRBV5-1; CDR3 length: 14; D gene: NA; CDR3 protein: CASRPGETGNTIYF; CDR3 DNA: TGCGCCAGCAGGCCGGGTGAGACTGGAAACACCATATATTTT
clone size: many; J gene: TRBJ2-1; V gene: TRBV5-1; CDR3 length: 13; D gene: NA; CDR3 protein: CASSWGAANEQFF; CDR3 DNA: TGCGCCAGCAGCTGGGGAGCGGCCAATGAGCAGTTCTTC
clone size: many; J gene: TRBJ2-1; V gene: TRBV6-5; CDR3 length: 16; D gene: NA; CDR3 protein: CASSARVRQIYNEQFF; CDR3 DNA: TGTGCCAGCAGTGCCCGGGTCCGACAGATATACAATGAGCAGTTCTTC
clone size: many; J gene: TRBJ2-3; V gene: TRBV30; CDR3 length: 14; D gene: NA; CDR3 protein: CAWSRQEATDTQYF; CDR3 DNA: TGTGCCTGGAGTCGACAGGAGGCCACAGATACGCAGTATTTT
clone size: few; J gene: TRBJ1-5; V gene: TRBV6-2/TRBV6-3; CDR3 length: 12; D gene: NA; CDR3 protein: CASRQGEQPQHF; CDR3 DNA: TGTGCCAGCAGGCAGGGTGAACAGCCCCAGCATTTT
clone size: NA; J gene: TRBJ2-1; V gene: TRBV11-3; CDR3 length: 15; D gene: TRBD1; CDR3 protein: CASSPDRAPRNEQFF; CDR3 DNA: TGTGCCAGCAGCCCGGACAGGGCTCCCCGTAATGAGCAGTTCTTC
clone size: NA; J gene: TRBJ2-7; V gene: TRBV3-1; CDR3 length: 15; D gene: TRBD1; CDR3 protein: CASSPWGTGGFEQYF; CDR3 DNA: TGTGCCAGCAGCCCCTGGGGGACAGGGGGCTTCGAGCAGTACTTC
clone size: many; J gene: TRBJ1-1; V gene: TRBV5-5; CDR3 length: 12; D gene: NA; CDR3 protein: CASSLQSTEAFF; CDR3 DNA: TGTGCCAGCAGCTTGCAAAGCACTGAAGCTTTCTTT
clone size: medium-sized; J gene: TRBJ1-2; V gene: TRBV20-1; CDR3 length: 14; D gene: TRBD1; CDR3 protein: CSARAAGGTGGYTF; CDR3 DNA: TGCAGTGCTAGAGCCGCCGGGGGGACAGGTGGCTACACCTTC
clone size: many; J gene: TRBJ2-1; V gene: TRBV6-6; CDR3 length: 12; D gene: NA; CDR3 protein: CASSPASWGQFF; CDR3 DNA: TGTGCCAGCAGTCCGGCGTCGTGGGGGCAGTTCTTC
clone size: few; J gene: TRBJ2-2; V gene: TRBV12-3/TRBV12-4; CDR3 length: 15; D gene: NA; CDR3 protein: CASTPGDGNTGELFF; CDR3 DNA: TGTGCCAGCACCCCCGGGGACGGGAACACCGGGGAGCTGTTTTTT
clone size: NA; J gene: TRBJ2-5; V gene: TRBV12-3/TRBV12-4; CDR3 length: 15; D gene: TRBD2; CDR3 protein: CASTLGLAGEETQYF; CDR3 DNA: TGTGCCAGCACCCTCGGACTAGCGGGGGAAGAGACCCAGTACTTC
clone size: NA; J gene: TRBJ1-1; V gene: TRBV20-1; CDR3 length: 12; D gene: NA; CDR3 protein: CSLRRGDRLAFF; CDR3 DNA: TGCAGTCTCCGGAGGGGGGACCGGCTAGCTTTCTTT
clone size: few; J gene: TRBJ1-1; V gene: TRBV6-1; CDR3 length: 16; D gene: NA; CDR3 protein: CASSEEGLALGTEAFF; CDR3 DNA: TGTGCCAGCAGTGAAGAGGGGTTGGCCCTCGGGACTGAAGCTTTCTTT
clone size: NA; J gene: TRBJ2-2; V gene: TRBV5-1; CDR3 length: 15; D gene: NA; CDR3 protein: CASNKATGNTGELFF; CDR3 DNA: TGCGCCAGCAACAAAGCAACAGGGAACACCGGGGAGCTGTTTTTT
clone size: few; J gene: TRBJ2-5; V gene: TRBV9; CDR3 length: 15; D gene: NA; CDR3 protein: CATTNKPSAQETQYF; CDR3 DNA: TGTGCCACCACTAATAAACCTAGCGCCCAAGAGACCCAGTACTTC
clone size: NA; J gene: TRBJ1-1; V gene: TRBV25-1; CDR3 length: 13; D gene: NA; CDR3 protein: CASRTGSVGEAFF; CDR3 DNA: TGTGCCAGCAGAACAGGGTCAGTAGGTGAAGCTTTCTTT
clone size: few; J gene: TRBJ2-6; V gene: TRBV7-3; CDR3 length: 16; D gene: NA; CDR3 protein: CASSLSLAFGANVLTF; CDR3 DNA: TGTGCCAGCAGCTTAAGCCTAGCGTTCGGGGCCAACGTCCTGACTTTC
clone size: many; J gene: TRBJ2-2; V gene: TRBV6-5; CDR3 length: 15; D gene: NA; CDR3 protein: CASNIQQGLTGELFF; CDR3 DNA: TGTGCCAGCAATATACAACAGGGACTCACCGGGGAGCTGTTTTTT
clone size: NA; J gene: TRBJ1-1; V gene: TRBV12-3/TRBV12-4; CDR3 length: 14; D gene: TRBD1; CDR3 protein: CASSSTGSNTEAFF; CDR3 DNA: TGTGCCAGCAGTTCGACAGGGTCGAACACTGAAGCTTTCTTT
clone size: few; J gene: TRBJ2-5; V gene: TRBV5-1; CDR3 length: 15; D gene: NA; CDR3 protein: CASGVGSGVSETQYF; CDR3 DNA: TGCGCCAGCGGGGTCGGGTCGGGAGTGTCGGAGACCCAGTACTTC
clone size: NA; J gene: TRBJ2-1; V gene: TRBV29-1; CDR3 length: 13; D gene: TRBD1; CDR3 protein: CSVERQGDNEQFF; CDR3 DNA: TGCAGCGTTGAGCGACAGGGGGACAATGAGCAGTTCTTC
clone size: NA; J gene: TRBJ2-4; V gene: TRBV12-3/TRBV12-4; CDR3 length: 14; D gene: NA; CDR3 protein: CASSLEGGENIQYF; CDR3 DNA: TGTGCCAGCAGTTTAGAGGGGGGGGAAAACATTCAGTACTTC
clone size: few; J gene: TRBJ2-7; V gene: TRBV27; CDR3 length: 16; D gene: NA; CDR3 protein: CASRLGSIGRTYEQYF; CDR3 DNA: TGTGCCAGCAGACTCGGCTCGATCGGCAGAACCTACGAGCAGTACTTC
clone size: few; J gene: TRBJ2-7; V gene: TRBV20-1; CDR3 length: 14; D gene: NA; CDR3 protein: CSALWTPGAYEQYF; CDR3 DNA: TGCAGTGCTCTTTGGACGCCAGGGGCCTACGAGCAGTACTTC
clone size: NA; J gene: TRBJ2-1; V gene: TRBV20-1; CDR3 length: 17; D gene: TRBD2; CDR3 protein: CSARDLGLAGVGDEQFF; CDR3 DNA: TGCAGTGCTAGAGACTTAGGACTAGCGGGAGTGGGCGATGAGCAGTTCTTC
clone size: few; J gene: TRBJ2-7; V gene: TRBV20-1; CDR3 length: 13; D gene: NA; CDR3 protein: CSAGTTGYYEQYF; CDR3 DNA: TGCAGTGCTGGGACGACAGGCTACTACGAGCAGTACTTC
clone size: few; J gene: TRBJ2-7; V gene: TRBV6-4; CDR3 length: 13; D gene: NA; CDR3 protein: CASRWNVPYEQYF; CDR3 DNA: TGTGCCAGCAGATGGAACGTACCCTACGAGCAGTACTTC
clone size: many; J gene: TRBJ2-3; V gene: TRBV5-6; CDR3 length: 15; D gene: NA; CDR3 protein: CASRPAGTRTGSQYF; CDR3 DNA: TGTGCCAGCAGACCCGCCGGGACCCGAACAGGGTCGCAGTATTTT
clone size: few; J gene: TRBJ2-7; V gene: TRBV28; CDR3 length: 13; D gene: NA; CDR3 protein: CASSLLPSYEQYF; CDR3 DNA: TGTGCCAGCAGTTTATTGCCTAGCTACGAGCAGTACTTC
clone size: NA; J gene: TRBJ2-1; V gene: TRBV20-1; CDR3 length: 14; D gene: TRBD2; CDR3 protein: CSARVSGRAHEQFF; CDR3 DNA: TGCAGTGCTAGGGTTAGCGGGAGAGCCCACGAGCAGTTCTTC
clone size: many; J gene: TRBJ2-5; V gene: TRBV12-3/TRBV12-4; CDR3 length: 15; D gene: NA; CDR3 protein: CASSLAQGAQETQYF; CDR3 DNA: TGTGCCAGCAGTTTAGCGCAGGGAGCCCAAGAGACCCAGTACTTC
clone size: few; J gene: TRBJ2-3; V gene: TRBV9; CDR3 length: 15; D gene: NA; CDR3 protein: CASSVDTGSTDTQYF; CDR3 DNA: TGTGCCAGCAGCGTAGACACGGGTAGCACAGATACGCAGTATTTT
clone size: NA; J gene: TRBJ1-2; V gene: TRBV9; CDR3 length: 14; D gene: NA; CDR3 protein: CASSVTGHNYGYTF; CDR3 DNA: TGTGCCAGCAGCGTAACTGGGCATAACTATGGCTACACCTTC